Presented here are 19 T cell receptor beta chains from one specimen sequenced in a study of low-dose radiotherapy and immunotherapy resistance in tumors. Primers used for first-strand cDNA, a TRAV- and TRBV-specific set, covered both alpha and beta chains. With a V-primer adapter and a constant-region primer, TCRs were amplified for about 20 PCR cycles. TCRdb analysed the reads with MiXCR anew, one entry per CDR3 protein. The sample comprises 60,000 to 75,000 distinct CDR3 sequences, 26% of which are singletons, and roughly 7% rests with the top ten. Noted time point: before trial treatment. Sequencing was performed on PBMCs, taken before treatment. Receptor source: a male donor with rectosigmoid adenocarcinoma.

This sequence joins TRBV29-1 and TRBJ2-1; 8 bases are shared with TRBD1. The length of the CDR3 is 14 residues. Germline-derived CDR1 and CDR2 are SQVTM and ANQGSEA. The V gene end was trimmed by 8 bases and the J gene end by 8 bases; junction bases not matched to a gene: 14. The CDR3 spells CSYQAQGAQDEQFF. CDR3 sequence (DNA): TGCAGCTACCAGGCGCAGGGGGCGCAGGATGAGCAGTTCTTC.

This clonotype came up many times. The rearrangement uses TRBV20-1 and TRBJ1-5, with D unresolved. Deletions cut 2 bases from V and 2 bases from J, with 7 bases between. CDR3 length: 13 residues. Germline CDR1 is DFQATT and CDR2 is SNEGSKA (reference sequence). For the CDR3, the DNA is TGCAGTGCTAGAAATCAGCGCAATCAGCCCCAGCATTTT. This codes for CSARNQRNQPQHF.

With respect to this clonotype: It is likely a read error: a sequence one base away is far more abundant. The chain employs TRBV6-8 and TRBJ1-1, with TRBD1 matching 9 bases. CDR3 length equals 15 residues. The V gene's germline CDR1 is MNHGY and CDR2 SAAAGT. This chain's CDR3 is CASSEQGAGNTGAFF. The CDR3 DNA reads as TGTGCCAGCAGTGAACAGGGGGCGGGGAACACTGGAGCTTTCTTT.

The table lists this clonotype with many counts. The genes are TRBV9 and TRBJ1-2, with unresolved D. Germline CDR1 reads SGDLS; CDR2 reads YYNGEE. Trimming pared 0 bases from V and 4 bases from J, leaving 10 bases between. The CDR3 length is 14 residues. The DNA for the CDR3 is TGTGCCAGCAGCGTAGAGGCAGCCCCCTATGGCTACACCTTC. Encoded protein: CASSVEAAPYGYTF.

This clonotype has a count of ten or more. This rearrangement joins TRBV6-5 to TRBJ2-3; the match to TRBD1 covers 9 bases. This CDR3 contains 14 residues. The J segment lost 1 base and the V segment lost 4 bases, leaving 0 bases of the junction unmatched. From germline, CDR1 is MNHEY and CDR2 SVGAGI. DNA of the CDR3: TGTGCCAGCAGTTGGGACAGGGGCACAGATACGCAGTATTTT. Amino acids: CASSWDRGTDTQYF.

The table lists this clonotype with a few counts. The chain has TRBV19 and TRBJ2-5, with 7 bases that match TRBD2. This CDR3 has 12 amino acids. Per germline, CDR1 LNHDA and CDR2 SQIVND (reference sequence). The V and J ends lost 7 bases and 4 bases, in that order; junction bases with no gene match: 3. The CDR3 region is CASNPGGETQYF. In nucleotides, the CDR3 is TGTGCCAGTAACCCGGGAGGAGAGACCCAGTACTTC.

This chain links TRBV7-6 with TRBJ1-1; D unclear. Trimming pared 2 bases from V and 7 bases from J, leaving 11 bases between. Looked up from germline, CDR1 is SGHVS and CDR2 is FNYEAQ. The CDR3 loop spans 13 amino acids. This CDR3 is CASSLQGGDEAFF. CDR3 nucleotide sequence: TGTGCCAGCAGCTTACAAGGTGGTGATGAAGCTTTCTTT.

The sample holds many counts of this clonotype. This rearrangement joins TRBV4-2 to TRBJ2-7, with 8 bases lining up with TRBD1. V trimming: 2 bases; J trimming: 3 bases; junction bases outside the gene matches: 6. The germline V gene has CDR1 LGHNA and CDR2 YNFKEQ. This CDR3 is 15 amino acids long. Written as DNA, the CDR3 is TGTGCCAGCAGCCAAACGACAGGGGAAAGCTACGAGCAGTACTTC. This sequence encodes CASSQTTGESYEQYF.

In this sample, this clonotype turned up many times. The rearrangement joins TRBV19 to TRBJ1-5; 12 bases line up with TRBD1. There are 16 residues in the CDR3. V lost 7 bases, J lost 5 bases, and 9 bases stayed unmatched. Germline CDR1 LNHDA, CDR2 SQIVND (reference sequence). In DNA, the CDR3 is TGTGCCAGTATGAAACCGGGACAGGGGGCATATCAGCCCCAGCATTTT. It specifies CASMKPGQGAYQPQHF.

This clonotype was picked up many times. The rearrangement joins TRBV28 to TRBJ1-3; 8 bases agree with TRBD1. V lost 6 bases, J lost 0 bases, and 7 bases stayed unmatched. CDR1 and CDR2 (germline): MDHEN, SYDVKM. This CDR3 spans 16 amino acids. CDR3 sequence: CASSRPTGGSGNTIYF. In DNA form, the CDR3 reads TGTGCCAGCAGCCGACCAACAGGGGGCTCTGGAAACACCATATATTTT.

This sequence joins TRBV28 and TRBJ1-2; 7 bases match TRBD1. The CDR3 contains 14 residues. V gave up 7 bases and J gave up 2 bases; unmatched junction bases: 7. Germline V CDR1 and CDR2: MDHEN, SYDVKM. CDR3 region: CASNSQDRNYGYTF. CDR3 in DNA: TGTGCCAGCAATTCACAGGACAGGAACTATGGCTACACCTTC.

There are many counts of this clonotype. The rearrangement links TRBV2 to TRBJ2-1; 7 nucleotides line up with TRBD2. V trimming: 0 bases; J trimming: 10 bases; junction bases outside the gene matches: 9. The CDR3 length is 15 residues. CDR1 and CDR2 from the germline V gene are SNHLY and FYNNEI. DNA of the CDR3: TGTGCCAGCAGTGAAGCGAGGGAGGGGACGGGAGAGCAGTTCTTC. Its translation is CASSEAREGTGEQFF.

This clonotype appeared many times. The gene calls are TRBV6-2 or TRBV6-3 and TRBJ2-7, with D maybe TRBD2 (5 bases). Germline CDR1 MNHEY, CDR2 SVGEGT. The CDR3 loop spans 15 amino acids. V was clipped by 7 bases and J by 4 bases, with 20 bases between them. Here the CDR3 DNA reads TGTGCCAGCAAAGAAATGGAGGCAAACGTTTACGAGCAGTACTTC. Protein product: CASKEMEANVYEQYF.

This clonotype was seen repeatedly, ten times or more. This chain joins TRBV7-8 and TRBJ2-1, with 7 positions matching TRBD1. Losses at the gene ends were 5 bases for V and 4 bases for J; bases not matched to a gene: 2. CDR3 size: 13 residues. Germline V gene lookup returns CDR1 SGHVS and CDR2 FQNEAQ. CDR3: CASSLQGYNEQFF. The CDR3 DNA is TGTGCCAGCAGCCTACAGGGGTACAATGAGCAGTTCTTC.

This clonotype was recorded at least ten times. This chain links TRBV19 with TRBJ2-1, with 16 positions matching TRBD2. CDR1 and CDR2 from the germline V gene are LNHDA and SQIVND (reference sequence). This CDR3 spans 17 amino acids. With V trimmed by 5 bases and J by 2 bases, 3 bases remained unmatched. The CDR3 here is CASSWGLAGGTYNEQFF. CDR3 nucleotides: TGTGCCAGTAGTTGGGGACTAGCGGGAGGGACCTACAATGAGCAGTTCTTC.

This clonotype has only a few counts. This chain connects TRBV7-8 to TRBJ2-1, with TRBD2 matching over 9 bases. The germline gives CDR1 SGHVS, CDR2 FQNEAQ. V trimming: 6 bases; J trimming: 5 bases; junction bases outside the gene matches: 11. The CDR3 is 16 amino acids. The CDR3 DNA is TGTGCCAGCAGTCCCGCCCCTGCTAGCGGGGACAATGAGCAGTTCTTC. It codes for CASSPAPASGDNEQFF.

The table lists this clonotype with many counts. The chain employs TRBV10-1 and TRBJ2-7; tentatively, D is TRBD1 or TRBD2 (5 bases each). Germline CDR1 is WNHNN and CDR2 is SYGVQD (reference sequence). The V end lost 0 bases, the J end lost 2 bases, and 8 bases lay between the germline ends. This CDR3 contains 14 residues. The CDR3 loop reads CASSESGTPYEQYF. The CDR3 DNA sequence: TGCGCCAGCAGTGAGTCAGGGACCCCCTACGAGCAGTACTTC.

This clonotype was seen at least ten times. The chain is built from TRBV5-8 and TRBJ2-5; TRBD2 matches 7 bases. CDR1 is SGHTS and CDR2 is YDEGEE in the germline V gene. The CDR3 totals 19 residues. J lost 2 bases, V lost 3 bases, and 19 bases had no gene match. CDR3 amino acids: CASSSRGVGVAELQETQYF. The CDR3 nucleotides are TGTGCCAGCAGCTCACGGGGGGTTGGGGTAGCGGAGCTACAAGAGACCCAGTACTTC.

The rearrangement links TRBV4-2 to TRBJ2-3; a weak D match, TRBD2 (6 bases). V lost 5 bases to trimming and J lost 1 base, with 7 bases between them. Germline V CDR1 and CDR2: LGHNA, YNFKEQ. This CDR3 has 13 amino acids. This chain's CDR3 is CASSTGGTDTQYF. In DNA, the CDR3 is TGTGCCAGCAGCACGGGGGGCACAGATACGCAGTATTTT.